This TCR beta chain derives from a study of T cell changes during pregnancy in multiple sclerosis. With 5 bases clipped from V and 11 bases from J, the junction kept 15 bases outside the gene matches. The CDR3 totals 14 residues. The germline V gene has CDR1 SQVTM and CDR2 ANQGSEA. Generated by immunoSEQ multiplex PCR, the TCRdb table keeps only in-frame clones and is missing some. The top ten clones hold roughly 10% of a sample with fewer than 40,000 clones, about 88% of them seen once. The receptor was isolated from a female donor with multiple sclerosis, enrolled in a pregnancy study. The starting material was CD8+ T cells from peripheral blood mononuclear cells, obtained in the second trimester of pregnancy. The rearrangement joins TRBV29-1 to TRBJ1-1, with 9 positions matching TRBD1. The CDR3 loop reads CSVQTGTGRTVAFF. The CDR3 DNA follows: TGCAGCGTTCAGACCGGGACAGGGAGAACGGTGGCTTTCTTT.